Listed below are T cell receptor beta chains from one sample, sequenced in a study of shared clonotypes between healthy human individuals. Repertoires were generated with immunoSEQ multiplex PCR, while TCRdb's copy carries only in-frame clones and drops some. The profile shows under 2.5 million clones, around 90% of them singletons. Material for sequencing was naive CD4+ T cells from PBMCs. Every receptor here comes from a man in his late teens or twenties in good health. Some clones in this sample may be carry-over from other donors' samples. Both conserved end residues are part of each CDR3. The D gene is left open where the match is weak. Not all rows give a size; the values are once, few, many and, for expanded clones, a class.

CDR3nt,CDR3aa,abundance,v_gene,d_gene,j_gene
TGTGCCAGCAGCTTTTACGGGAGTAGGCACGAGCAGTACTTC,CASSFYGSRHEQYF,-,TRBV5-4,-,TRBJ2-7
TGTGCCAGCAGCCCCGGCCGGCGGGGGGGGACCGGGGAGCTGTTTTTT,CASSPGRRGGTGELFF,-,TRBV7-9,TRBD2,TRBJ2-2
TGTGCCAGCAGCCCCATCCCTCGGGGACTAGCGAGCGCAGATACGCAGTATTTT,CASSPIPRGLASADTQYF,-,TRBV11-2,TRBD2,TRBJ2-3
TGTGCCAGCAGTTTACTGTGGACGGCCCCTGGGGCCAACGTCCTGACTTTC,CASSLLWTAPGANVLTF,-,TRBV28,-,TRBJ2-6
TGTGCCAGTAGTATAGATCCGGCTAGCGGAGAGACCCAGTACTTC,CASSIDPASGETQYF,-,TRBV19,TRBD2,TRBJ2-5
TGCGCCAGCAGCCAAGATGAGAGCAGGGGGAAAAACATTCAGTACTTC,CASSQDESRGKNIQYF,-,TRBV4-1,TRBD1,TRBJ2-4
TGTGCCAGCAGACCGGGACAGGGCCAAAACGAGCAGTACTTC,CASRPGQGQNEQYF,-,TRBV6-6,TRBD1,TRBJ2-7
TGTGCCAGCACCAGCGGAACGCTTAGCACAGATACGCAGTATTTT,CASTSGTLSTDTQYF,-,TRBV6-6,-,TRBJ2-3
TGTGCCAGCAGTGAAGGGGGACAGGGGTACGAGCAGTACTTC,CASSEGGQGYEQYF,-,TRBV6-4,TRBD1,TRBJ2-7
TGTGTCAGCCGGCTAGCGGGCACAAACTACGAGCAGTACTTC,CVSRLAGTNYEQYF,-,TRBV5-8,TRBD2,TRBJ2-7
TGTGCCTGGAGGGGGATGTTCTTGCGGAGTACTAGCACAGATACGCAGTATTTT,CAWRGMFLRSTSTDTQYF,-,TRBV30,-,TRBJ2-3
TGTGCCAGCCGTACCCTCCTGTGGGCTAGCGAGATCAATGAGCAGTTCTTC,CASRTLLWASEINEQFF,-,TRBV5-8,-,TRBJ2-1
TGTGCCAGCACCAAGGGGGGACAGAAGAACACCGGGGAGCTGTTTTTT,CASTKGGQKNTGELFF,-,TRBV5-6,-,TRBJ2-2
TGTGCCAGCAGCTTAGGGTTGGGTGCCGGAACCGGGGAGCTGTTTTTT,CASSLGLGAGTGELFF,-,TRBV7-9,-,TRBJ2-2
TGCAGTGCGCCGGGGCCCCTCCACTTT,CSAPGPLHF,-,TRBV20-1,-,TRBJ1-6
TGTGCCAGCAGTGAAGAAGCTTATGCCTACGAGCAGTACTTC,CASSEEAYAYEQYF,-,TRBV5-4,-,TRBJ2-7
TGTGCCAGCAGCCGGAGGGGACTAGACTACGAGCAGTACTTC,CASSRRGLDYEQYF,-,TRBV4-2,TRBD2,TRBJ2-7
TGTGCCAGCAGCCTAGATCCAGGGTCGGGCGAGCAGTACTTC,CASSLDPGSGEQYF,-,TRBV16,-,TRBJ2-7
TGTGCCAGTAGTATTACCGGGACAGGGTTTCAGCCCCAGCATTTT,CASSITGTGFQPQHF,-,TRBV19,TRBD1,TRBJ1-5
TGTGCCAGCAGCCAAACCAGAACGGGAGAGACCCAGTACTTC,CASSQTRTGETQYF,once,TRBV7-9,-,TRBJ2-5
TGCAGTGCTAGGGGGCGGACTGAAGCTTTCTTT,CSARGRTEAFF,once,TRBV20-1,-,TRBJ1-1
TGCGCCAGCAGCTTGGCCGTACAGGACAATGAGCAGTTCTTC,CASSLAVQDNEQFF,-,TRBV5-1,-,TRBJ2-1
TGTGCCAGTAGTCCGATCGGGACAGCTTATAGCAATCAGCCCCAGCATTTT,CASSPIGTAYSNQPQHF,-,TRBV19,TRBD1,TRBJ1-5
TGTGCCAGCAGTGACAGACCCAGGGGGTCGGTCATCTACGAGCAGTACTTC,CASSDRPRGSVIYEQYF,-,TRBV2,TRBD1,TRBJ2-7
TGCGCCAGCAGCTTGGTAAGTGGCAGGGACATGAACACTGAAGCTTTCTTT,CASSLVSGRDMNTEAFF,-,TRBV5-1,-,TRBJ1-1
TGTGCCAGCAGCTCACAAGCAGCAGGCACTGAAGCTTTCTTT,CASSSQAAGTEAFF,-,TRBV7-2,-,TRBJ1-1